The 20 T cell receptor beta chains below were found in one sample sequenced in a study of blood T cell repertoires in COVID-19. Method: immunoSEQ multiplex PCR; TCRdb's copy keeps in-frame clones and lacks some. The table lists some 150,000 clones, 75% to 80% of them singletons, with 2.5% to 3% in the top ten. Source material: PBMCs or T cells enriched from blood (not recorded which). The receptors were sampled from a woman in her fifties or sixties who had recovered from COVID-19.

The V and J genes are TRBV5-6 and TRBJ1-5, with 9 bases matching TRBD1. Germline values: CDR1 SGHDT, CDR2 YYEEEE. The CDR3 runs to 17 residues. V shed 2 bases, J shed 5 bases, and the junction held 11 bases outside the gene matches. CDR3 DNA: TGTGCCAGCAGCTTCGGGACAGGGTCCCGTGGCGATCAGCCCCAGCATTTT. Translated: CASSFGTGSRGDQPQHF.

The chain is built from TRBV21-1 and TRBJ2-1; no check of the table's D call, TRBD2, against the DNA was made. TRBV21-1 is classified as a pseudogene. The CDR3 covers 15 residues. The CDR3 spells CASSKAEALWNEQFF. The CDR3 region has the DNA TGTGCCAGCAGCAAAGCGGAGGCGCTGTGGAATGAGCAGTTCTTC.

The chain is built from TRBV2 and TRBJ1-6; the D gene is possibly TRBD1 (6 bases). This CDR3 is 17 amino acids long. Per germline, CDR1 SNHLY and CDR2 FYNNEI. V shed 1 base and J shed 10 bases, with 20 bases lying between them. The chain's CDR3 is CASSEESGRGIRSPLHF. The CDR3 nucleotides are TGTGCCAGCAGTGAAGAGTCGGGCAGGGGCATACGATCACCCCTCCACTTT.

The chain carries TRBV4-1 and TRBJ1-5, with 7 bases aligning to TRBD1. Per the germline V gene, CDR1 is MGHRA and CDR2 is YSYEKL. The CDR3 extends over 16 amino acids. The trim removed 2 bases at V and 5 bases at J, leaving 9 bases unmatched. The chain's CDR3 is CASSQRWGTEYQPQHF. CDR3 coding DNA: TGCGCCAGCAGCCAACGATGGGGGACAGAGTATCAGCCCCAGCATTTT.

This rearrangement joins TRBV11-3 to TRBJ2-5, with a tentative D call TRBD2 (6 bases). Germline CDR1 is SGHNT and CDR2 is YENEEA. Trimming removed 4 bases from V and 1 base from J, with 16 bases in between. The CDR3 sequence is 16 residues long. The CDR3 reads CASSSGDSSSQETQYF. CDR3 DNA: TGTGCCAGCAGCTCGGGGGACTCATCATCCCAAGAGACCCAGTACTTC.

The gene calls are TRBV19 and TRBJ1-4; D may be TRBD1 (5 bases). V lost 2 bases, J lost 7 bases, and 8 bases lay in between. Germline CDR1 LNHDA, CDR2 SQIVND (reference sequence). The CDR3 loop spans 13 amino acids. In nucleotides, the CDR3 is TGTGCCAGTAGTATACAGGGCGCTGAAAAACTGTTTTTT. It translates to CASSIQGAEKLFF.

The rearrangement links TRBV25-1 to TRBJ1-1; no clear D. The CDR3 loop spans 11 amino acids. Trimming left V 2 bases short and J 11 bases short, with 9 bases between. The germline CDR1 and CDR2 sequences are MGHDK and SYGVNS. The CDR3 coding sequence is TGTGCCAGCAGTGAAGAATGGGCGGCTTTCTTT. This encodes CASSEEWAAFF.

The sample holds one count of this clone. The genes are TRBV25-1 and TRBJ2-7, with 9 bases matching TRBD1. Trimming took 4 bases from V and 0 from J; bases not matched to a gene: 1. Germline V gives CDR1 MGHDK, CDR2 SYGVNS. The CDR3 has 14 residues. The CDR3 here is CASSGQGGSYEQYF. CDR3 DNA: TGTGCCAGCAGTGGACAGGGGGGCTCCTACGAGCAGTACTTC.

The chain is built from TRBV5-6 and TRBJ1-2; TRBD1 matches at 7 bases. Unmatched junction bases numbered 8, after V lost 4 bases and J lost 5 bases. There are 14 residues in the CDR3. The V gene's germline CDR1 is SGHDT and CDR2 YYEEEE. The CDR3 region has the DNA TGTGCCAGCAGCCCTGGACAGGCAGCTTATGGCTACACCTTC. This gives the protein CASSPGQAAYGYTF.

There are many counts of this clone. The V gene is TRBV7-8, the J gene TRBJ2-3, with 8 bases that match TRBD2. Germline CDR1 and CDR2: SGHVS and FQNEAQ. This CDR3 comprises 13 residues. Trimming took 5 bases from V and 6 from J; bases not matched to a gene: 4. DNA for the CDR3: TGTGCCAGCAGCCGTAGCGGGACGGATACGCAGTATTTT. This gives the protein CASSRSGTDTQYF.

The genes are TRBV20-1 and TRBJ2-1; tentative D call: TRBD2 (6 bases). This CDR3 has 15 amino acids. V was trimmed by 3 bases and J by 7 bases, leaving 19 bases between them. Germline loops: CDR1 DFQATT, CDR2 SNEGSKA (reference sequence). Here the CDR3 DNA reads TGCAGTGCTAGTTCCTTTCGGGAGAGCGGAAATGAGCAGTTCTTC. Amino acid sequence: CSASSFRESGNEQFF.

The genes are TRBV2 and TRBJ1-4, with D unresolved. The CDR3 has 15 residues. V lost 4 bases and J 3 bases, leaving 12 bases between the germline ends. Looked up from germline, CDR1 is SNHLY and CDR2 is FYNNEI. CDR3 in amino acids: CASSALASSNEKLFF. The CDR3, as DNA: TGTGCCAGCAGTGCCCTTGCCAGTTCTAATGAAAAACTGTTTTTT.

V gene TRBV11-3 combines with J gene TRBJ2-6; D may be TRBD1 (6 bases). V was pared by 6 bases and J by 4 bases, with 19 bases between. CDR1 is SGHNT and CDR2 is YENEEA in the germline V gene. There are 17 residues in the CDR3. Here the CDR3 DNA reads TGTGCCAGCAGTTCTACAGGGAGCTCCTCCGGGGCCAACGTCCTGACTTTC. Its translation: CASSSTGSSSGANVLTF. The variable domain in full, completed from reference TRBV11-3 and TRBJ2-6, reads EAGVVQSPRYKIIEKKQPVAFWCNPISGHNTLYWYLQNLGQGPELLIRYENEEAVDDSQLPKDRFSAERLKGVDSTLKIQPAELGDSAVYLCASSSTGSSSGANVLTFGAGSRLTVL.

The V gene is TRBV28, the J gene TRBJ1-6; no reliable D call. V lost 1 base and J lost 9, with 10 bases in between. Germline lookup yields CDR1 MDHEN and CDR2 SYDVKM. This CDR3 is 14 amino acids long. CDR3 nucleotide sequence: TGTGCCAGCAGTTTATCGACTACCTCTTCACCCCTCCACTTT. As protein: CASSLSTTSSPLHF. Full variable domain (missing parts from reference TRBV28 and TRBJ1-6): DVKVTQSSRYLVKRTGEKVFLECVQDMDHENMFWYRQDPGLGLRLIYFSYDVKMKEKGDIPEGYSVSREKKERFSLILESASTNQTSMYLCASSLSTTSSPLHFGNGTRLTVT.

The J gene is TRBJ1-1, the V gene TRBV6-5, with TRBD1 as a possible D gene (5 bases). Trimming shortened V by 6 bases and J by 4 bases, and 12 bases separated the two germline ends. There are 13 residues in the CDR3. CDR1 MNHEY and CDR2 SVGAGI come from the germline V gene. CDR3 DNA: TGTGCCAGCAGAGCAGGGATAGGCACTGAAGCTTTCTTT. It translates to CASRAGIGTEAFF.

The rearrangement joins TRBV10-2 to TRBJ2-1; 7 bases line up with TRBD2. V gave up 7 bases and J gave up 4 bases; unmatched junction bases: 7. Germline V gives CDR1 WSHSY, CDR2 SAAADI. This CDR3 is 14 amino acids long. CDR3 sequence reads: CASKAGLSYNEQFF. The CDR3 coding sequence is TGCGCCAGCAAAGCGGGATTATCGTACAATGAGCAGTTCTTC.

This chain joins TRBV5-6 and TRBJ2-7; D remains unclear. The CDR3 totals 13 residues. V was pared by 0 bases and J by 1 base, with 5 bases between. CDR1 and CDR2 from the germline V gene are SGHDT and YYEEEE. CDR3 residues: CASSLGRSYEQYF. CDR3 nucleotide sequence: TGTGCCAGCAGCTTGGGCCGGTCCTACGAGCAGTACTTC.

The chain is built from TRBV7-9 and TRBJ2-1, with 9 bases that match TRBD1. Unmatched junction bases numbered 7, after V lost 6 bases and J lost 7 bases. The CDR3 spans 14 residues. Per germline, CDR1 SEHNR and CDR2 FQNEAQ (reference sequence). CDR3 residues: CASRPGTGLNEQFF. In DNA, the CDR3 is TGTGCCAGCAGACCCGGGACAGGGCTGAATGAGCAGTTCTTC.

The chain's CDR3 is CASSTIAGGQTGELFF. CDR3 sequence (DNA): TGTGCCAGTAGTACAATAGCGGGGGGGCAAACCGGGGAGCTGTTTTTT. The chain recombines TRBV19 with TRBJ2-2; 11 nucleotides align to TRBD2. The CDR3 contains 16 residues. Germline CDR1 is LNHDA and CDR2 is SQIVND (reference sequence). Germline trimming cut 4 bases from V and 5 bases from J; bases unmatched to any gene: 6. Based on the CDR3 plus reference TRBV19 and TRBJ2-2, the full variable domain is DGGITQSPKYLFRKEGQNVTLSCEQNLNHDAMYWYRQDPGQGLRLIYYSQIVNDFQKGDIAEGYSVSREKKESFPLTVTSAQKNPTAFYLCASSTIAGGQTGELFFGEGSRLTVL.

The genes are TRBV12-3 or TRBV12-4 and TRBJ2-6, with unresolved D. This CDR3 has 13 residues. With 7 bases removed from V and 3 bases from J, the gap between germline ends came to 7 bases. In DNA form, the CDR3 reads TGTGCCAGCAACCGGTTTGGGGCCAACGTCCTGACTTTC. Translation: CASNRFGANVLTF.